The rows below give T cell receptor beta chains drawn from one sample of a study of shared clonotypes between healthy human individuals. Clones were read by immunoSEQ multiplex PCR, and TCRdb kept only the in-frame ones, dropping some. The table records more than 850,000 clones, about four fifths of them present only once. The sample taken for sequencing was memory CD4+ T cells from PBMCs. The receptors were sampled from a man aged 18 to 30 in good health. Some clones in this sample may be carry-over from other donors' samples. CDR3s include the opening cysteine and the closing phenylalanine or tryptophan. Each record gives: V gene, J gene, CDR3 length, D gene, clone size, CDR3 protein, CDR3 DNA. A D gene is named only where the DNA matches it firmly. The size of a clone is reported for some rows only, either as once, few or many, or as a class for expanded clones.

>TRBV7-2|TRBJ2-1|16|NA|NA
CASSLNPSVSYNEQFF
TGTGCCAGCAGCTTAAACCCGTCAGTATCCTACAATGAGCAGTTCTTC
>TRBV5-1|TRBJ2-3|17|TRBD1|once
CASSPGQGVSLGDTQYF
TGCGCCAGCAGCCCAGGACAGGGAGTTTCTCTTGGTGATACGCAGTATTTT
>TRBV6-1|TRBJ2-3|18|TRBD2|NA
CASSERPSGRAVTDTQYF
TGTGCCAGCAGTGAAAGGCCTAGCGGGAGGGCCGTCACAGATACGCAGTATTTT
>TRBV29-1|TRBJ1-4|13|TRBD1|NA
CSVVMGQNEKLFF
TGCAGCGTTGTAATGGGACAGAATGAAAAACTGTTTTTT
>TRBV21-1|TRBJ2-7|15|NA|NA
CASSKLHYLPYEQYF
TGTGCCAGCAGCAAGCTTCACTATCTGCCCTACGAGCAGTACTTC
>TRBV5-1|TRBJ2-1|14|TRBD2|NA
CASSRTSESHEQFF
TGCGCCAGCAGCCGGACTAGCGAGTCCCACGAGCAGTTCTTC
>TRBV5-1|TRBJ2-2|16|NA|NA
CASSWAGLGGTGELFF
TGCGCCAGCAGCTGGGCGGGCCTGGGAGGCACCGGGGAGCTGTTTTTT
>TRBV5-6|TRBJ1-1|14|NA|NA
CASSQIRVGTEAFF
TGTGCCAGCAGCCAAATACGGGTGGGCACTGAAGCTTTCTTT
>TRBV5-4|TRBJ2-5|15|NA|NA
CASSLEGGSQETQYF
TGTGCCAGCAGCTTAGAGGGTGGCAGCCAAGAGACCCAGTACTTC
>TRBV30|TRBJ2-2|13|NA|NA
CAWSGLKGGELFF
TGTGCCTGGAGTGGACTCAAGGGCGGGGAGCTGTTTTTT
>TRBV7-9|TRBJ2-3|14|NA|NA
CAGAVGGRTDTQYF
TGTGCCGGAGCAGTTGGGGGGCGCACAGATACGCAGTATTTT
>TRBV7-3|TRBJ1-1|14|NA|NA
CASSPNSDSGEAFF
TGTGCCAGCAGCCCCAACAGTGACTCGGGTGAAGCTTTCTTT
>TRBV5-6|TRBJ1-2|14|NA|few
CASSLAAGNYGYTF
TGTGCCAGCAGCTTGGCCGCGGGGAACTATGGCTACACCTTC
>TRBV29-1|TRBJ2-5|14|TRBD2|NA
CSVELGLAGETQYF
TGCAGCGTTGAATTGGGACTAGCGGGGGAGACCCAGTACTTC
>TRBV7-2|TRBJ2-7|14|TRBD1|few
CASSSRQGLMEQYF
TGTGCCAGCAGCTCACGACAGGGTTTGATGGAGCAGTACTTC
>TRBV15|TRBJ2-1|15|TRBD2|many
CATSTPLAGTNEQFF
TGTGCCACCAGCACCCCACTAGCGGGGACCAATGAGCAGTTCTTC
>TRBV7-7|TRBJ2-5|13|NA|NA
CASSLFITETQYF
TGTGCCAGCAGCTTATTCATTACGGAGACCCAGTACTTC
>TRBV5-6|TRBJ2-1|13|NA|NA
CASSFRGNNEQFF
TGTGCCAGCAGCTTTCGAGGGAACAATGAGCAGTTCTTC